These 4 T cell receptor beta chains were all obtained from the same sample, sequenced in a study of T-cell memory formation after mild COVID-19. TCRdb reprocessed the 5' RACE reads with MiXCR, giving one entry per CDR3 protein. The sample has around 200,000 distinct CDR3 sequences; about 10% are singletons. Sequenced sample: PBMCs or a T cell subset sorted from them (not recorded which). The receptors were sampled from a man between 18 and 35 years old who had mild COVID-19 (a few samples of this study predate the infection). Cell type and time point are not known.

This clonotype was detected only a few times. The chain joins TRBV15 to TRBJ2-3; D is perhaps TRBD1 (5 bases). V lost 4 bases and J 9 bases, leaving 14 bases between the germline ends. Germline CDR1 LNHNV, CDR2 YYDKDF (reference sequence). The CDR3 totals 13 residues. The CDR3 region has the DNA TGTGCCACCAGCAACCGAAGGGGTGAAACGCAGTATTTT. Protein sequence: CATSNRRGETQYF.

A remark on this clonotype: At one end, the junction sequence differs from germline, possibly due to a read error. This chain links TRBV28 with TRBJ1-1; D is undetermined. The CDR3 runs to 13 residues. Germline-derived CDR1 and CDR2 are MDHEN and SYDVKM. DNA of the CDR3: TGTGCCAGCAGTATCAAACTGAACACTGAAGCTTTATTT. Amino acids: CASSIKLNTEALF.

As to this clonotype: Relative to the germline gene, one junction end is altered; a read error may explain this. This chain connects TRBV7-9 to TRBJ2-1; 13 bases map to TRBD2. The germline V gene encodes CDR1 SEHNR and CDR2 FQNEAQ (reference sequence). This CDR3 is built from 16 residues. The CDR3 loop reads CAISSRTSGGLGEQFF. The CDR3 bases are TGTGCCATCAGCTCCAGGACTAGCGGGGGTCTCGGTGAGCAGTTCTTC. Combining the CDR3 with reference TRBV7-9 and TRBJ2-1 gives the whole variable domain DTGVSQNPRHKITKRGQNVTFRCDPISEHNRLYWYRQTLGQGPEFLTYFQNEAQLEKSRLLSDRFSAERPKGSFSTLEIQRTEQGDSAMYLCAISSRTSGGLGEQFFGPGTRLTVL.

This rearrangement joins TRBV5-5 to TRBJ2-7; 8 nucleotides align to TRBD1. Germline CDR1 reads SGHKS; CDR2 reads YYEKEE (reference sequence). The junction had 5 bases not matched to a gene; V was cut back by 0 bases and J by 3 bases. This CDR3 comprises 15 residues. As DNA, the CDR3 is TGTGCCAGCAGCTTGGGGACAGGGAACTACTACGAGCAGTACGTC. Protein sequence: CASSLGTGNYYEQYV.